Listed below are T cell receptor beta chains from one sample, sequenced in a study of cytomegalovirus exposure and HLA in healthy donors. Data came from immunoSEQ multiplex PCR; TCRdb stores just in-frame clones and leaves some out. The sample holds about 86,000 clones, more than 65% seen once. The sample was PBMCs. These receptors came from a man aged 60 to 69 in good health and CMV-seronegative. Both conserved end residues are part of each CDR3. A D gene is named only where the DNA matches it firmly.

TRBD2	TRBV9	CASSVLSGGAFDEQFF
.	TRBV15	CATSRGGATNEKLFF
.	TRBV5-1	CASSLDTGNYEQYF
.	TRBV14	CASSQDWANQETQYF
TRBD1	TRBV6-1	CASSGRGQESSYEQYF
TRBD1	TRBV4-1	CASSHRTGQSGNTIYF
TRBD2	TRBV28	CASSLAGGPGDTQYF
.	TRBV10-2	CATKDSGNTGELFF
TRBD1	TRBV4-1	CASSFRDREQETQYF
TRBD1	TRBV18	CASSPKAGGDGHTF
.	TRBV30	CAWSAIQSSYNEQFF
.	TRBV29-1	CSVEQGRVTEAFF
TRBD2	TRBV6-4	CASSEGGEHNEQFF
.	TRBV28	CASSLVVRISHNEQFF
TRBD1	TRBV6-1	CATGTGVESEKLFF
TRBD2	TRBV4-3	CASSQAAGVTAYEQYF